The entry that follows covers one T cell receptor beta chain sequence. These data are taken from a study of OX40 agonist ivuxolimab in advanced cancers. Study information: The patients' treatment was ivuxolimab, an agonistic anti-OX40 (CD134) antibody.

Clones were read by immunoSEQ multiplex PCR, and TCRdb kept only the in-frame ones, dropping some. The data show 25,000 to 30,000 clones, with roughly 85% seen just once and around 16% held by the top ten. The germline V gene encodes CDR1 MNHEY and CDR2 SVGAGI. This CDR3 is 12 amino acids long. Trimming removed 8 bases from V and 6 bases from J; junction bases left unmatched: 1. This rearrangement joins TRBV6-5 to TRBJ2-2; 9 nucleotides align to TRBD1. The receptor was isolated from an adult with an advanced solid tumor such as melanoma, head and neck, liver or kidney cancer. This sample comprised CD4+ or CD8+ T cells sorted from blood, obtained in a trial of the OX40 agonist ivuxolimab. The CDR3 sequence: CASRQGAGELFF. The CDR3 DNA follows: TGTGCCAGCCGACAGGGGGCCGGGGAGCTGTTTTTT.